These 16 T cell receptor beta chains came from one sample sequenced in a study of CD8 T cells in ankylosing spondylitis. Study outcomes and limitations: In ankylosing spondylitis blood, a motif of roughly eight highly homologous TCR beta variants appeared characteristic.

These receptors have no known antigen. TCRdb passed the 5' RACE reads through MiXCR, listing each CDR3 protein once. The table lists hundreds of thousands of distinct CDR3 sequences, roughly 12% of them singletons, with more than 0.5% in the top ten. The sequenced sample was blood, either unsorted or a sorted T cell fraction (not recorded which). The receptor set was obtained from a male donor with ankylosing spondylitis.

This clonotype was counted only a few times. The chain employs TRBV7-2 and TRBJ2-3, with no clear D. CDR3 size: 14 residues. Per the germline V gene, CDR1 is SGHTA and CDR2 is FQGNSA. Trimming pared 2 bases from V and 3 bases from J, leaving 9 bases between. The CDR3 coding sequence is TGTGCCAGCAGCTTAAATCAGGCAACAGATACGCAGTATTTT. Encoded protein: CASSLNQATDTQYF.

This clonotype was seen many times. The J gene is TRBJ2-3, the V gene TRBV9; D is possibly TRBD1 or TRBD2 (5 bases each). Trimming pared 1 base from V and 0 bases from J, leaving 12 bases between. CDR1 and CDR2 (germline): SGDLS, YYNGEE. The CDR3 consists of 16 residues. The CDR3 here is CASSVNPGPSTDTQYF. CDR3 coding DNA: TGTGCCAGCAGCGTAAACCCGGGACCTAGCACAGATACGCAGTATTTT.

The chain couples TRBV20-1 to TRBJ1-4, with D unclear. Trimming stripped 1 base from V and 6 bases from J, with 9 bases between. This CDR3 comprises 13 residues. CDR1 DFQATT and CDR2 SNEGSKA come from the germline V gene (reference sequence). In nucleotides, the CDR3 is TGCAGTGCTAGAGTTGGCGGCTATGAAAAACTGTTTTTT. Translating it yields CSARVGGYEKLFF.

This clonotype has just a few counts. CDR3 bases: TGTGCCAGCAGCTTAATGGTGGTATTCCAAGAGACCCAGTACTTC. This sequence encodes CASSLMVVFQETQYF. The chain carries TRBV7-9 and TRBJ2-5; D gene uncertain. This CDR3 spans 15 amino acids. Deletions cut 2 bases from V and 1 base from J, with 11 bases between. Germline V gene lookup returns CDR1 SEHNR and CDR2 FQNEAQ (reference sequence).

The CDR3 DNA sequence: TGCAGTGCTAGAGATAGTTCGTTCTCATACAATGAGCAGTTCTTC. Amino acid sequence: CSARDSSFSYNEQFF. This chain connects TRBV20-1 to TRBJ2-1; D is uncertain. The V gene lost 0 bases and the J gene lost 4 bases, with 13 bases spanning the gap. The CDR3 has 15 residues. Looked up from germline, CDR1 is DFQATT and CDR2 is SNEGSKA (reference sequence).

This clonotype was recorded many times. V and J are TRBV12-3 or TRBV12-4 and TRBJ1-6, with D uncertain. V gave up 5 bases and J gave up 9 bases, with 8 bases separating them. This CDR3 is 12 amino acids long. CDR3 loop: CASSENGSPLHF. CDR3 coding DNA: TGTGCCAGCAGTGAAAATGGTTCACCCCTCCACTTT.

This clonotype was counted between two and nine times. The gene calls are TRBV5-5 and TRBJ1-1; D is uncertain. The CDR3 contains 16 residues. CDR1 and CDR2 (germline): SGHKS, YYEKEE (reference sequence). V lost 0 bases and J lost 1, with 13 bases in between. In DNA, the CDR3 is TGTGCCAGCAGCTTGGCCCCACATGTCCCGAACACTGAAGCTTTCTTT. It translates to CASSLAPHVPNTEAFF.

The chain couples TRBV6-1 to TRBJ2-6, with D tentatively TRBD2 (5 bases). The germline V gene encodes CDR1 MNHNS and CDR2 SASEGT. Trimming took off 6 bases at V and 1 base at J, with 13 bases between the two ends. The CDR3 contains 16 residues. The CDR3 region is CASSQNPGSGANVLTF. The CDR3 DNA reads as TGTGCCAGCAGCCAAAACCCGGGGTCTGGGGCCAACGTCCTGACTTTC.

A few counts support this clonotype. V and J are TRBV20-1 and TRBJ2-7; TRBD1 aligns across 9 bases. Germline V gene sequence: CDR1 DFQATT, CDR2 SNEGSKA (reference sequence). The length of the CDR3 is 14 residues. V lost 6 bases, J lost 4 bases, and 10 bases stayed unmatched. CDR3 sequence: CSANTGTGYYEQYF. In DNA, the CDR3 is TGCAGTGCGAACACCGGGACAGGGTATTACGAGCAGTACTTC.

The rearrangement links TRBV5-4 to TRBJ2-5; tentatively, D is TRBD2 (6 bases). Germline CDR1 and CDR2: SGHNT and YYREEE (reference sequence). This CDR3 has 14 amino acids. Trimming took off 7 bases at V and 5 bases at J, with 18 bases between the two ends. The CDR3 spells CASSTWGDRETQYF. The CDR3 bases are TGTGCCAGCTCAACTTGGGGGGACCGGGAGACCCAGTACTTC.

This chain connects TRBV7-9 to TRBJ1-1; D is undetermined. The V end lost 3 bases, the J end lost 3 bases, and 11 bases lay between the germline ends. CDR3 length equals 14 residues. Germline-derived CDR1 and CDR2 are SEHNR and FQNEAQ (reference sequence). CDR3 nucleotides: TGTGCCAGCAGCTTCGACATGGTGTACACTGAAGCTTTCTTT. This translates into CASSFDMVYTEAFF.

This clonotype has at least ten counts. The rearrangement joins TRBV20-1 to TRBJ2-4; 9 bases match TRBD1. Losses at the gene ends were 6 bases for V and 5 bases for J; bases not matched to a gene: 5. The CDR3 spans 13 residues. In germline, CDR1 is DFQATT, CDR2 SNEGSKA (reference sequence). CDR3 in DNA: TGCAGTGCAACACAGGGGGCGGAAAACATTCAGTACTTC. This gives the protein CSATQGAENIQYF.

This clonotype was found a few times. The V and J genes are TRBV29-1 and TRBJ2-1, with D perhaps matching TRBD2 (5 bases). CDR1 and CDR2 from the germline V gene are SQVTM and ANQGSEA. The CDR3 extends over 16 amino acids. Trimming removed 2 bases at V and 0 bases at J, with 14 bases between. The CDR3 DNA reads TGCAGCGTTGAAACCCTAGCCTTCAGCTCCTACAATGAGCAGTTCTTC. Its translation: CSVETLAFSSYNEQFF.

This clonotype was counted only a few times. J is TRBJ2-1 and V is TRBV20-1; D perhaps matches TRBD1 (5 bases). V lost 6 bases to trimming and J lost 0 bases, with 12 bases between them. From germline, CDR1 is DFQATT and CDR2 SNEGSKA (reference sequence). There are 14 residues in the CDR3. DNA of the CDR3: TGCAGTGCGAAGGGGATTAGCTCCTACAATGAGCAGTTCTTC. Amino acids: CSAKGISSYNEQFF.

V and J are TRBV9 and TRBJ1-2; TRBD1 aligns across 9 bases. V dropped 2 bases and J dropped 11; count of bases not matched to a gene: 13. The CDR3 loop spans 15 amino acids. The germline gives CDR1 SGDLS, CDR2 YYNGEE. The DNA of the CDR3 is TGTGCCAGCAGCGTGGATCCCTACAGGGGGCTTTCTTACACCTTC. This gives the protein CASSVDPYRGLSYTF.

Remarks on this clonotype: A junction boundary mismatches the germline segment, possibly from a read error. The V call is TRBV10-2, the J call TRBJ2-7; TRBD1 aligns across 7 bases. The CDR3 is made up of 16 amino acids. Germline V lookup: CDR1 WSHSY, CDR2 SAAADI. The chain's CDR3 is CASSNLGGRLSNEQSF. CDR3 DNA sequence: TGCGCCAGCAGTAACCTAGGGGGCAGGTTGAGTAACGAGCAGTCCTTC.